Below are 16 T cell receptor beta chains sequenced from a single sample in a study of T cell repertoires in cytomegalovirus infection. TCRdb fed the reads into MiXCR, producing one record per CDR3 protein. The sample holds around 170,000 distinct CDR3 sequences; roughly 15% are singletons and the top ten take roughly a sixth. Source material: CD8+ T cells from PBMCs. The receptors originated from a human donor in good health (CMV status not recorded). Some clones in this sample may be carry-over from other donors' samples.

The CDR3 region is CASSLIQRDQETQYF. Here the CDR3 DNA reads TGTGCCAGCAGCTTAATCCAGCGGGACCAAGAGACCCAGTACTTC. V usage is TRBV7-6 and J usage is TRBJ2-5, with TRBD2 as a possible D gene (6 bases). The V end lost 2 bases, the J end lost 0 bases, and 10 bases lay between the germline ends. The germline V gene encodes CDR1 SGHVS and CDR2 FNYEAQ. This CDR3 has 15 residues. The full variable domain, rest sourced from reference TRBV7-6 and TRBJ2-5, is GAGVSQSPRYKVTKRGQDVALRCDPISGHVSLYWYRQALGQGPEFLTYFNYEAQQDKSGLPNDRFSAERPEGSISTLTIQRTEQRDSAMYRCASSLIQRDQETQYFGPGTRLLVL.

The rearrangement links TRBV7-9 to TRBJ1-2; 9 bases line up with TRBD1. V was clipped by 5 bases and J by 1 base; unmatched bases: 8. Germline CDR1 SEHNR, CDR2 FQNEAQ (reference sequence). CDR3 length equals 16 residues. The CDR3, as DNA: TGTGCCAGCAGCATCCGGGACAGGGAAATTAACTATGGCTACACCTTC. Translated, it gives CASSIRDREINYGYTF.

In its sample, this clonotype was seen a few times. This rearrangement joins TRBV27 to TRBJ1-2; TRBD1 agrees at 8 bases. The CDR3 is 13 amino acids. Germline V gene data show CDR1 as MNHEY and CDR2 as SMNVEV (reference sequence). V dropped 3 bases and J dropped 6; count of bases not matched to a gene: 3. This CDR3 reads CASSFGTGDGYTF. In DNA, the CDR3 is TGTGCCAGCAGTTTCGGGACAGGCGATGGCTACACCTTC.

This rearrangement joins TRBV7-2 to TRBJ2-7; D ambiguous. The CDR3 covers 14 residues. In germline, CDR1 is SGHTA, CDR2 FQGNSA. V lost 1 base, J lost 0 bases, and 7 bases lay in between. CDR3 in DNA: TGTGCCAGCAGCTTAGGGCAGTCCTCCTACGAGCAGTACTTC. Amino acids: CASSLGQSSYEQYF.

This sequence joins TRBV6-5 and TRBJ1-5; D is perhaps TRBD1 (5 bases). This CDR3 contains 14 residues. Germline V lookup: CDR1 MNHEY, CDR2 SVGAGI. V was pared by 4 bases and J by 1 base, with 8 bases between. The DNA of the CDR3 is TGTGCCAGCAGTTCTGGGGGGAGCAATCAGCCCCAGCATTTT. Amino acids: CASSSGGSNQPQHF.

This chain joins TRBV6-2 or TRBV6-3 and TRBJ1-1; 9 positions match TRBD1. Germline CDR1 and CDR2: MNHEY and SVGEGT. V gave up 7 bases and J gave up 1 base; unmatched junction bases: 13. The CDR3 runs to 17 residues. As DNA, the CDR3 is TGTGCCAGCATCCCCGGGACAGGGCGTTTTGGGAACACTGAAGCTTTCTTT. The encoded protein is CASIPGTGRFGNTEAFF.

The CDR3 loop is CASTLSGGSTGELFF. Written as DNA, the CDR3 is TGTGCCAGCACCCTGTCGGGAGGGAGCACCGGGGAGCTGTTTTTT. The rearrangement links TRBV12-3 or TRBV12-4 to TRBJ2-2, with 8 bases that match TRBD2. The CDR3 runs to 15 residues. V shed 7 bases, J shed 4 bases, and the junction held 8 bases outside the gene matches.

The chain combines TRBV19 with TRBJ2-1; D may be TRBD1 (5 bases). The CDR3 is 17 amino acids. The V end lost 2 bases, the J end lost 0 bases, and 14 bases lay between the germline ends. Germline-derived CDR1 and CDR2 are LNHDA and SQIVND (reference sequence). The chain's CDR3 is CASSISTVQSSYNEQFF. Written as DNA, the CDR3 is TGTGCCAGTAGTATATCGACAGTCCAGAGCTCCTACAATGAGCAGTTCTTC.

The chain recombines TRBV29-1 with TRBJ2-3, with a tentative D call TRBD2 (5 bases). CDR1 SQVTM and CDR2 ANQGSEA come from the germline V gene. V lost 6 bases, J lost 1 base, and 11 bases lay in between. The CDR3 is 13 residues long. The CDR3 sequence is CSVPTKGTDTQYF. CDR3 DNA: TGCAGCGTGCCGACTAAAGGCACAGATACGCAGTATTTT.

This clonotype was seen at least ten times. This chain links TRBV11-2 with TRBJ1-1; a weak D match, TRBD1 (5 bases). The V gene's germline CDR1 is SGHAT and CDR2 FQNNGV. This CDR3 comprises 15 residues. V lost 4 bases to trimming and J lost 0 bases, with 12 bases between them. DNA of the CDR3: TGTGCCAGCAGCTCTACCGGGACGGTGAACACTGAAGCTTTCTTT. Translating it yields CASSSTGTVNTEAFF.

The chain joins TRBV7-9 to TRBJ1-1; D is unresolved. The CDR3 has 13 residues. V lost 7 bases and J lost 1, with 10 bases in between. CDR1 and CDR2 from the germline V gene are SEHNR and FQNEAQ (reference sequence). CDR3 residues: CASTWSGNTEAFF. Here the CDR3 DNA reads TGTGCCAGCACCTGGTCGGGGAACACTGAAGCTTTCTTT.

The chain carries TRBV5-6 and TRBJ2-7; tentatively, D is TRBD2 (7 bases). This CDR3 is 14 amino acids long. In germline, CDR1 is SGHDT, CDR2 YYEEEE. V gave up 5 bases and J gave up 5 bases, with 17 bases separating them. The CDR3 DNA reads TGTGCCAGCAGTCAGGAGGCGGGGGCCCACGAGCAGTACTTC. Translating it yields CASSQEAGAHEQYF.

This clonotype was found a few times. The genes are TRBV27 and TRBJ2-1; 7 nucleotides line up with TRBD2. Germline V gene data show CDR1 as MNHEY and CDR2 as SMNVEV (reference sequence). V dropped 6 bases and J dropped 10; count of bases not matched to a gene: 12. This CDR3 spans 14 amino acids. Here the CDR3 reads CASSAGLVGGEQFF. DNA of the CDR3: TGTGCCAGCAGCGCGGGACTCGTCGGGGGGGAGCAGTTCTTC.

This CDR3 is CASSYTQVRAGQYYGYTF. The CDR3 coding sequence is TGTGCCAGCAGTTACACCCAAGTGCGAGCGGGACAGTACTATGGCTACACCTTC. The rearrangement joins TRBV6-2 or TRBV6-3 to TRBJ1-2; 7 bases match TRBD1. V gave up 2 bases and J gave up 3 bases; unmatched junction bases: 15. Per germline, CDR1 MNHEY and CDR2 SVGEGT. CDR3 size: 18 residues.

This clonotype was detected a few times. This CDR3 is CSVEVRQETQYF. The DNA of the CDR3 is TGCAGCGTTGAGGTCAGGCAAGAGACCCAGTACTTC. The chain is built from TRBV29-1 and TRBJ2-5, with D unclear. With 3 bases removed from V and 2 bases from J, the gap between germline ends came to 7 bases. Germline loops: CDR1 SQVTM, CDR2 ANQGSEA. The CDR3 has 12 amino acids.

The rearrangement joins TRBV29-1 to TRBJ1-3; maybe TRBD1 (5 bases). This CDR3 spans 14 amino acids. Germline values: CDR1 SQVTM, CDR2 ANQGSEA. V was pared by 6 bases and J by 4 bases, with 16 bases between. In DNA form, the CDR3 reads TGCAGCGTCTCCCGAGGGGATCACGGAAACACCATATATTTT. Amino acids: CSVSRGDHGNTIYF.